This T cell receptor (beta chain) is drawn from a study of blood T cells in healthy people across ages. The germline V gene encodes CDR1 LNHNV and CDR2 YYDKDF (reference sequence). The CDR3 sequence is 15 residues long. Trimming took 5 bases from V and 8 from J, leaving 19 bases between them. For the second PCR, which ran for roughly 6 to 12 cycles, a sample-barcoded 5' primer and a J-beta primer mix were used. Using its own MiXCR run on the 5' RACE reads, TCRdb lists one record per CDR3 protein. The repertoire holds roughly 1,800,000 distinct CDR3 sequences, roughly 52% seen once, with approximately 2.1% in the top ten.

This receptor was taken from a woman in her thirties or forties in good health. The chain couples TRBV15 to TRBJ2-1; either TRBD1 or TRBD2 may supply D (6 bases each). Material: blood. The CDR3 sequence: CATSAWDTGSDEQFF. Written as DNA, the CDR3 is TGTGCCACCAGCGCCTGGGACACCGGGAGCGATGAGCAGTTCTTC.